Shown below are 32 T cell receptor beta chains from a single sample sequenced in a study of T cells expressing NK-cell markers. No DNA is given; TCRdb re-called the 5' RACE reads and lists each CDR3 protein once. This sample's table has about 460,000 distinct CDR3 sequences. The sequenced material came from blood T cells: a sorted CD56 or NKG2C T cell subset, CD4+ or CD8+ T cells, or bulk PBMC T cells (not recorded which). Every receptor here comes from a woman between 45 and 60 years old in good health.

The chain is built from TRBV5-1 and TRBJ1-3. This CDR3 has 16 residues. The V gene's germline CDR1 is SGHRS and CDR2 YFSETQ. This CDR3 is CASSLSTGFEGNTIYF.

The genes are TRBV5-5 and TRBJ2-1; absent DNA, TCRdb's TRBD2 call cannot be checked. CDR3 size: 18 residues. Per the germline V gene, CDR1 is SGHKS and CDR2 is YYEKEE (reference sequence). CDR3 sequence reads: CASSPLTGTSGHYNEQFF.

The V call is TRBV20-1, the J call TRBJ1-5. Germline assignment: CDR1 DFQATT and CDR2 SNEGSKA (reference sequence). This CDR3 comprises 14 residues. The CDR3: CSARPHGVTQPQHF.

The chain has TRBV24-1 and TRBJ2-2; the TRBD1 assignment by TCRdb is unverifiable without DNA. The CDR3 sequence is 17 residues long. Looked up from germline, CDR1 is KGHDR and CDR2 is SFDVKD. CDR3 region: CATTQPPGRIGTGELFF.

CDR3 region: CASSYGGGDPHF. V is TRBV6-2 or TRBV6-3 and J is TRBJ2-7; TCRdb selects TRBD1, and the lack of DNA leaves this call unchecked. The CDR3 is made up of 12 amino acids. The V gene's germline CDR1 is MNHEY and CDR2 SVGEGT.

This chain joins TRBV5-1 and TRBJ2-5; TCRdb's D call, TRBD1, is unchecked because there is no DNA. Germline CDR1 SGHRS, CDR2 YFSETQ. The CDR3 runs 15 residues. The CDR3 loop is CASSPDPGGGETQYF.

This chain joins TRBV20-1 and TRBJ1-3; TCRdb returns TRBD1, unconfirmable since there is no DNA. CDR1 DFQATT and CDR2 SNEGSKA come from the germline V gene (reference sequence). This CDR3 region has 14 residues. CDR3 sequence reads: CSARDSGWGNTIYF.

The CDR3: CASSSYWGLATNEQFF. The J gene is TRBJ2-1, the V gene TRBV7-2; checking the TCRdb D call of TRBD2 is not possible without DNA. CDR1 SGHTA and CDR2 FQGNSA come from the germline V gene. CDR3 length: 16 amino acids.

CDR3 protein: CASSLVQGPYGYTF. The chain joins TRBV7-8 to TRBJ1-2. Per the germline V gene, CDR1 is SGHVS and CDR2 is FQNEAQ. The CDR3 sequence is 14 residues long.

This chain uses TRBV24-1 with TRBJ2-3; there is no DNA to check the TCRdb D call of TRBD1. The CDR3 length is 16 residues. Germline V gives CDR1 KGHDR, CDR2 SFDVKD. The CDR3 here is CATSDPGELGADTQYF.

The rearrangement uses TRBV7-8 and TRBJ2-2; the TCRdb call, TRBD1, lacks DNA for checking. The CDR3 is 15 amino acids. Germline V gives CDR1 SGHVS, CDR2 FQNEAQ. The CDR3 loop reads CASGLPGQGSGELFF.

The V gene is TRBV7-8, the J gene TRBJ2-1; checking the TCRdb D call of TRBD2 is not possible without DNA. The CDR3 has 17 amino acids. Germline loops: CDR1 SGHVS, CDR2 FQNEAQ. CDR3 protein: CASSFNSGGKPYNEQFF.

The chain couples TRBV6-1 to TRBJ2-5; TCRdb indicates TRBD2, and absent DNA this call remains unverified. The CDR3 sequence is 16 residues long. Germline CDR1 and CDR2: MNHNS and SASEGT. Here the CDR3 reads CASSATSRGVQETQYF.

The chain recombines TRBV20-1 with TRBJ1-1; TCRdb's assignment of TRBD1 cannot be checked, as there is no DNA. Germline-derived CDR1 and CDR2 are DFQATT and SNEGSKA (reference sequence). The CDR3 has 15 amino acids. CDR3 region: CSARAPTGIAGEAFF.

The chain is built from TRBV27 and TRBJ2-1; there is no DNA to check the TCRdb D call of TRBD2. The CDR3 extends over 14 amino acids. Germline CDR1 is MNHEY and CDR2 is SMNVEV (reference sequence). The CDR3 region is CASSLSLADNEQFF.

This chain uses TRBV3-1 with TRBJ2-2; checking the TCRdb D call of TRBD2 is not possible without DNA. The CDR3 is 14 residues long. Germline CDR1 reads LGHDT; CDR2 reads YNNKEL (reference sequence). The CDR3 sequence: CASSLRLAGGELFF.

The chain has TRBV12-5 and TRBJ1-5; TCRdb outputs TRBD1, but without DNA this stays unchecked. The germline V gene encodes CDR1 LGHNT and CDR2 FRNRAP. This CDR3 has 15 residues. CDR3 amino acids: CASGFGTEYNQPQHF.

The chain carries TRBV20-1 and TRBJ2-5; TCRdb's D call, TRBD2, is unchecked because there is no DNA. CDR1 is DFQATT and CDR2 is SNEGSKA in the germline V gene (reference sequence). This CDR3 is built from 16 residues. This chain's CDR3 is CSAPPRGAWWAETQYF.

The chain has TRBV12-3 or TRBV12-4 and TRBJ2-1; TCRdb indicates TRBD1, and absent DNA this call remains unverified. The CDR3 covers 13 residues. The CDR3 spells CASSPDRANEQFF.

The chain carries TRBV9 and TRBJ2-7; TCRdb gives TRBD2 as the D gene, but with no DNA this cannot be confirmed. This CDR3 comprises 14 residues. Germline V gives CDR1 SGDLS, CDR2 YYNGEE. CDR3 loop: CASSFGLAAYEQYF.

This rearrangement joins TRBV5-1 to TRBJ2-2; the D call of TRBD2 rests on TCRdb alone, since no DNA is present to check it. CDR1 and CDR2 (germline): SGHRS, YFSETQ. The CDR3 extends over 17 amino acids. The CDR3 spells CASSLAIAGVSTGELFF.

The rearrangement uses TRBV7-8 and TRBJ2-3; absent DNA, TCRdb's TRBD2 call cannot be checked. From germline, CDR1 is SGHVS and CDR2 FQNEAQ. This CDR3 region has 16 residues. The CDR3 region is CASSWGTSGNTDTQYF.

This chain's CDR3 is CASSFRTGTSVDYEQYF. The chain uses TRBV5-5 and TRBJ2-7; TCRdb indicates TRBD2, and absent DNA this call remains unverified. CDR1 is SGHKS, CDR2 YYEKEE, per germline (reference sequence). CDR3 length: 17 amino acids. The variable domain in full, with the rest retrieved from reference TRBV5-5 and TRBJ2-7, is DAGVTQSPTHLIKTRGQQVTLRCSPISGHKSVSWYQQVLGQGPQFIFQYYEKEERGRGNFPDRFSARQFPNYSSELNVNALLLGDSALYLCASSFRTGTSVDYEQYFGPGTRLTVT.

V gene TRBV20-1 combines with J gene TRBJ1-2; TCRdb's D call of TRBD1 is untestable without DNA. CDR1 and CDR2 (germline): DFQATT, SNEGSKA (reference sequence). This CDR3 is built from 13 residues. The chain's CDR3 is CSAPTGVGYGYTF.

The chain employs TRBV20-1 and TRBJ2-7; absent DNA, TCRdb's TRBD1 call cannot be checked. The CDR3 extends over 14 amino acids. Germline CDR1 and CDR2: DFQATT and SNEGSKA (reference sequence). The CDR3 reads CSARRIRDPPKQYF.

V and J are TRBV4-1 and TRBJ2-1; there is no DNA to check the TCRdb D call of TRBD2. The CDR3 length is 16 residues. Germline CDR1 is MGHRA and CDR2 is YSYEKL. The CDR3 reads CASSQPKEGRDNEQFF.

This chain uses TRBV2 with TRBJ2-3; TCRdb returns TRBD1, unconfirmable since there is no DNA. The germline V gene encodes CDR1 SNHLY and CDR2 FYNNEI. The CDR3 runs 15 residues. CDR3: CASSVDRGVTDTQYF.

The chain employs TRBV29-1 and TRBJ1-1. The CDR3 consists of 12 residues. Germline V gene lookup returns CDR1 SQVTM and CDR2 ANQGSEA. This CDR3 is CSVVDRNTEAFF.

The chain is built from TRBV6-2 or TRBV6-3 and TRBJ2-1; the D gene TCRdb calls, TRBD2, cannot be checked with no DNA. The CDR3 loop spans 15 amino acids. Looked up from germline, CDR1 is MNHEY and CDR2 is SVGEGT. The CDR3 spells CASTTSGTPPNEQFF.

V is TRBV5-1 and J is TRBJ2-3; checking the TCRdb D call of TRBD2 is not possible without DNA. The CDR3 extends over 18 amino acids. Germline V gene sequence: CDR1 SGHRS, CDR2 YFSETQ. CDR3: CASSLGVSSGRLPRTQYF.

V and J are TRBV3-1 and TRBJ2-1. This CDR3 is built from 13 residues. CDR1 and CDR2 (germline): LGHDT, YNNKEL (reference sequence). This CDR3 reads CASSQGFVTEQFF.

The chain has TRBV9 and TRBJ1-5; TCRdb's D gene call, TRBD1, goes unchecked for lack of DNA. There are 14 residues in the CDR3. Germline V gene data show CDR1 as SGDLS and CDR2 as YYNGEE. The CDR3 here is CASSDGQGNQPQHF.